This is a list of T cell receptor beta chains from one sample in a study of OX40 agonist ivuxolimab in advanced cancers. Profiling relied on immunoSEQ multiplex PCR, and the TCRdb table lists in-frame clones only, not all of them. The sample shows about 90,000 clones, around 85% of them seen only once. Sequenced material: CD4+ or CD8+ T cells sorted from blood, taken in a trial of the OX40 agonist ivuxolimab. These receptors were obtained from an adult with an advanced solid tumor such as melanoma, head and neck, liver or kidney cancer. Each CDR3 is given without its conserved first and last residue.

J	V	CDR3
TRBJ1-1	TRBV5-1	ASSYGTLGTEAF
TRBJ2-3	TRBV5-4	ASSLDGGAQDTQY
TRBJ1-1	TRBV28	ASSMGGDRDTEAF
TRBJ1-5	TRBV7-8	ASTQGQGENQPQH
TRBJ2-7	TRBV2	ASGARQHEQY
TRBJ1-2	TRBV6-1	ASRRDAGLYGYT
TRBJ1-6	TRBV7-2	ASSRWGRGSSSPLH
TRBJ2-4	TRBV2	ASRQGLGGIQY
TRBJ2-6	TRBV9	ASSDKSGTGSSGANVLT
TRBJ2-2	TRBV9	ASSVVSGGPLNTGELF
TRBJ2-1	TRBV29-1	SVGQQRSYNEQF